The 9 T cell receptor beta chains in this list originate from one sample, sequenced in a study of T cell responses to AZD1222 COVID-19 vaccine. The method was immunoSEQ multiplex PCR; TCRdb's version includes in-frame clones alone and lacks a portion of them. The sample includes some 100,000 clones, 70% to 90% of them seen just once. The specimen was peripheral blood, collected 28 days after the second AZD1222 dose. These receptors originate from an adult who received the AZD1222 COVID-19 vaccine.

This clone was picked up one time. The chain employs TRBV25-1 and TRBJ2-7, with no clear D. The CDR3 consists of 13 residues. Between the trimmed V and J ends, which lost 2 bases and 3 bases, there was a span of 8 bases. Germline V gene lookup returns CDR1 MGHDK and CDR2 SYGVNS. The CDR3 reads CASSEGNLYEQYF. CDR3 DNA sequence: TGTGCCAGCAGTGAAGGGAATCTCTACGAGCAGTACTTC.

The V and J genes are TRBV6-5 and TRBJ1-5; D is unclear. The CDR3 runs to 11 residues. Looked up from germline, CDR1 is MNHEY and CDR2 is SVGAGI. V lost 5 bases to trimming and J lost 4 bases, with 3 bases between them. The CDR3 here is CASSQNQPQHF. The CDR3 DNA reads as TGTGCCAGCAGTCAAAATCAGCCCCAGCATTTT.

This chain links TRBV29-1 with TRBJ2-2; D may be TRBD2 (6 bases). The CDR3 has 12 residues. CDR1 and CDR2 (germline): SQVTM, ANQGSEA. Trimming left V 7 bases short and J 8 bases short, with 14 bases between. CDR3 in DNA: TGCAGCGGCAGGTCCCGGGGGGGGGAGCTGTTTTTT. It is translated as CSGRSRGGELFF.

The CDR3 nucleotides are TGTGCCAGCAGCTTAGCCCCGGTTAGCGGGAGTATTATGGGTGAGCAGTTCTTC. Translation: CASSLAPVSGSIMGEQFF. The genes are TRBV7-2 and TRBJ2-1, with 9 bases lining up with TRBD2. Germline CDR1 reads SGHTA; CDR2 reads FQGNSA. Germline trimming cut 0 bases from V and 9 bases from J; bases unmatched to any gene: 15. CDR3 size: 18 residues.

CDR3 loop: CASSPRVRGSNTGELFF. The CDR3 bases are TGTGCCAGCAGCCCGCGGGTCCGGGGGTCGAACACCGGGGAGCTGTTTTTT. The chain uses TRBV3-1 (or the pseudogene TRBV3-2) and TRBJ2-2, with D possibly TRBD2 on 6 matching bases. Germline V gene sequence: CDR1 LGHDT, CDR2 YNNKEL (reference sequence). Between the trimmed V and J ends, which lost 4 bases and 0 bases, there was a span of 15 bases. This CDR3 contains 17 residues.

The rearrangement uses TRBV18 and TRBJ2-3; unclear D gene. CDR1 is KGHSH, CDR2 LQKENI, per germline. V gave up 5 bases and J gave up 4 bases, with 10 bases separating them. This CDR3 has 13 amino acids. CDR3: CASSSDWADTQYF. The CDR3 nucleotides are TGTGCCAGCTCATCGGATTGGGCAGATACGCAGTATTTT. Looking up the rest from reference TRBV18 and TRBJ2-3 gives the full variable domain: NAGVMQNPRHLVRRRGQEARLRCSPMKGHSHVYWYRQLPEEGLKFMVYLQKENIIDESGMPKERFSAEFPKEGPSILRIQQVVRGDSAAYFCASSSDWADTQYFGPGTRLTVL.

The chain joins TRBV7-3 to TRBJ1-1, with D hard to call. CDR1 SGHTA and CDR2 FQGTGA come from the germline V gene. The CDR3 totals 14 residues. Trimming stripped 2 bases from V and 2 bases from J, with 9 bases between. CDR3 amino acids: CASSLVRVNTEAFF. CDR3 nucleotides: TGTGCCAGCAGCTTAGTGCGGGTAAACACTGAAGCTTTCTTT.

CDR3 nucleotide sequence: TGCAGTGCTAGTGAAGAGCTACTCCAAGAGACCCAGTACTTC. Encoded protein: CSASEELLQETQYF. The V gene is TRBV20-1, the J gene TRBJ2-5; D remains ambiguous. V lost 3 bases, J lost 1 base, and 12 bases lay in between. CDR1 is DFQATT, CDR2 SNEGSKA, per germline (reference sequence). This CDR3 is built from 14 residues.

The V and J genes are TRBV19 and TRBJ2-1, with TRBD2 identical over 12 bases. J lost 9 bases, V lost 5 bases, and 8 bases had no gene match. The germline gives CDR1 LNHDA, CDR2 SQIVND (reference sequence). The CDR3 runs 15 residues. CDR3: CASSSRLAGVAEQFF. CDR3 sequence (DNA): TGTGCCAGTAGTTCTAGACTAGCGGGAGTGGCTGAGCAGTTCTTC.